This TCR beta chain was observed in a study of blood T cells in healthy people across ages. Overall study results and limits: The unknown donor CMV status may have confounded expanded clonotype changes. More naive CD4+ cells and higher diversity were found in long-lived than in aged donors.

In its sample, this clonotype was seen a few times. What it binds is not known. Sample-barcoded 5' priming and a J-beta primer mix drove a second PCR of roughly 6 to 12 cycles. A tag from a template-switch adaptor with 12 random nucleotides marked each cDNA molecule. From the 5' RACE reads, TCRdb called clonotypes with MiXCR, one entry per CDR3 protein. This table has fewer than 2,000,000 distinct CDR3 sequences, roughly 30% appearing once. Per sample, at least 5 micrograms of total RNA were extracted. Germline CDR1 SGHNT, CDR2 YYREEE (reference sequence). The CDR3 runs 14 residues. V gave up 4 bases and J gave up 4 bases; unmatched junction bases: 5.

This sequence originates from a woman aged 25 to 39 in good health. Material: blood. The chain is built from TRBV5-4 and TRBJ2-3; 8 bases fit TRBD1. CDR3 DNA: TGTGCCAGCAGCCACGGACAGGGCCCAGATACGCAGTATTTT. It encodes CASSHGQGPDTQYF.